This T cell receptor beta chain stems from a study of T cell responses to AZD1222 COVID-19 vaccine. Study-level results: Among spike-specific TCRs, nearly half reportedly target unmutated variant regions.

TCRdb's table, derived via immunoSEQ multiplex PCR, lists solely in-frame clones and lacks some. In the table there are about 200,000 clones, about 94% of which are singletons. Deletions cut 5 bases from V and 0 bases from J, with 20 bases between. CDR1 and CDR2 from the germline V gene are LGHDT and YNNKEL (reference sequence). The CDR3 is 17 residues long. Concerning this clone itself: Its specificity is unknown.

Sequencing used peripheral blood, obtained 28 days after the second dose of the MenACWY control vaccine. The receptor comes from an adult who received the MenACWY meningococcal vaccine as a control. V and J are TRBV3-1 (or the pseudogene TRBV3-2) and TRBJ2-7, with TRBD1 as a possible D gene (5 bases). The CDR3 reads CASSALHDPGHSYEQYF. CDR3 nucleotide sequence: TGTGCCAGCAGCGCCCTTCATGACCCCGGACACTCCTACGAGCAGTACTTC.